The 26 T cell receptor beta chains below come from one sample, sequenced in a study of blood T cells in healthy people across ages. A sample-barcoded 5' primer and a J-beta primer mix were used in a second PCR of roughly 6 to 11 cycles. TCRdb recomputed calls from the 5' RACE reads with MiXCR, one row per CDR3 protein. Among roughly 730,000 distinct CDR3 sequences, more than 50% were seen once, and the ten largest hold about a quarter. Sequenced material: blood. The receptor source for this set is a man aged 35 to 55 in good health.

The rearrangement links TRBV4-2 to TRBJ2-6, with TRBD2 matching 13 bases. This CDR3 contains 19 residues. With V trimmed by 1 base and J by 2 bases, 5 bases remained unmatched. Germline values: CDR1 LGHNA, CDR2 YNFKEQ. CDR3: CASSQGGGLAGTGANVLTF. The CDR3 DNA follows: TGTGCCAGCAGCCAAGGGGGGGGACTAGCGGGAACTGGGGCCAACGTCCTGACTTTC.

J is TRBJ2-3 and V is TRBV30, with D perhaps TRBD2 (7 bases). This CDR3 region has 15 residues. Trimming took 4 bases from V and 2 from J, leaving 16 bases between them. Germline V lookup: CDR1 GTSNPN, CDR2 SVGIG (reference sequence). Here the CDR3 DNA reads TGTGCCTGGACTTGGTCGGGGGGCGACACAGATACGCAGTATTTT. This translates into CAWTWSGGDTDTQYF.

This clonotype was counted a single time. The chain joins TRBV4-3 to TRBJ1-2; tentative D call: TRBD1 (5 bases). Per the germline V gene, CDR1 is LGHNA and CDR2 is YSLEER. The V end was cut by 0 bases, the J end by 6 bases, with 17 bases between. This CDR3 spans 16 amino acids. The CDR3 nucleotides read TGCGCCAGCAGCCAAGACTCGGCCGGGACTAGCAATGGCTACACCTTC. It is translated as CASSQDSAGTSNGYTF.

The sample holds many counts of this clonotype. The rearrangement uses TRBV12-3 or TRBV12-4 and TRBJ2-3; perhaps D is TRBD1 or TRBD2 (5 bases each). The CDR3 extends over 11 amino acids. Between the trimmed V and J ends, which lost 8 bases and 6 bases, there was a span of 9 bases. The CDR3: CASGWGDTQYF. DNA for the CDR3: TGTGCCAGCGGCTGGGGGGATACGCAGTATTTT.

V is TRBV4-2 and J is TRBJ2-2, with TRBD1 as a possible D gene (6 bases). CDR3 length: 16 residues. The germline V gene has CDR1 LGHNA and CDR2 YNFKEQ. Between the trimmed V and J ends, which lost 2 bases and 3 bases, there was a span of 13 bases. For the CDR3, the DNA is TGTGCCAGCAGCCAATACCTTCGGACAGACACCGGGGAGCTGTTTTTT. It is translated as CASSQYLRTDTGELFF.

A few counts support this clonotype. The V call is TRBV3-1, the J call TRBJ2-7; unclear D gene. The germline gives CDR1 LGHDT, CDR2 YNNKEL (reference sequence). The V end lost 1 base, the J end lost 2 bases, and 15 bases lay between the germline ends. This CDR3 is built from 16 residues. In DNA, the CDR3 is TGTGCCAGCAGCCAAGCGTGGACCCGACTGACCTACGAGCAGTACTTC. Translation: CASSQAWTRLTYEQYF.

This CDR3 reads CASSPRMEGSGYNEQFF. The CDR3 region has the DNA TGTGCCAGCTCACCACGTATGGAGGGAAGTGGGTACAATGAGCAGTTCTTC. The rearrangement joins TRBV18 to TRBJ2-1; a possible D gene is TRBD2 (6 bases). Per the germline V gene, CDR1 is KGHSH and CDR2 is LQKENI. Between the trimmed V and J ends, which lost 1 base and 4 bases, there was a span of 17 bases. The CDR3 spans 17 residues.

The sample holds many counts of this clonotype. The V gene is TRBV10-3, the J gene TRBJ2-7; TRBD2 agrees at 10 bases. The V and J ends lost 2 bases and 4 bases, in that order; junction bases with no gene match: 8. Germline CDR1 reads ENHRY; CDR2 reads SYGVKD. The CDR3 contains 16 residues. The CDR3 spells CAISEASGRSVYEQYF. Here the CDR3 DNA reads TGTGCCATCAGTGAGGCTAGCGGGAGAAGTGTTTACGAGCAGTACTTC.

CDR3: CASSMRGQGEETQYF. The CDR3 coding sequence is TGTGCCAGCAGCATGCGAGGACAGGGAGAAGAGACCCAGTACTTC. The genes are TRBV12-3 or TRBV12-4 and TRBJ2-5; 8 nucleotides match TRBD1. There are 15 residues in the CDR3. With 6 bases clipped from V and 3 bases from J, the junction kept 9 bases outside the gene matches.

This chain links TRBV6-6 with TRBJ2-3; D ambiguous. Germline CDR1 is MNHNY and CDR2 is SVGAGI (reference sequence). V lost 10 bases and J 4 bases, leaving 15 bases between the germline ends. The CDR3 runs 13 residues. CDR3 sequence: CAIRPGGADTQYF. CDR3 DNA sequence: TGTGCCATCCGACCGGGTGGCGCAGATACGCAGTATTTT.

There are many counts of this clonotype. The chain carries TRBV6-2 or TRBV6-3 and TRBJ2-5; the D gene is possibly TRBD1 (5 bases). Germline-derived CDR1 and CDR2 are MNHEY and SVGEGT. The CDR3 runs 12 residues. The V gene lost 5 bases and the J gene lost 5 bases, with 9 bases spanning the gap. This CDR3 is CASSGHGETQYF. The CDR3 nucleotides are TGTGCCAGCAGTGGACATGGGGAGACCCAGTACTTC.

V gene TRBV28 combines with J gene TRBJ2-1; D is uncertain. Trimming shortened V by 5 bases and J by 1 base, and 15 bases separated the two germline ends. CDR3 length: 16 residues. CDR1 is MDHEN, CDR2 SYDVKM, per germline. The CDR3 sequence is CASSDRSRDSYNEQFF. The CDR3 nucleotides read TGTGCCAGCAGTGACCGCTCCAGAGATTCCTACAATGAGCAGTTCTTC. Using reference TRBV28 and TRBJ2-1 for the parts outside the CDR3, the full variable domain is DVKVTQSSRYLVKRTGEKVFLECVQDMDHENMFWYRQDPGLGLRLIYFSYDVKMKEKGDIPEGYSVSREKKERFSLILESASTNQTSMYLCASSDRSRDSYNEQFFGPGTRLTVL.

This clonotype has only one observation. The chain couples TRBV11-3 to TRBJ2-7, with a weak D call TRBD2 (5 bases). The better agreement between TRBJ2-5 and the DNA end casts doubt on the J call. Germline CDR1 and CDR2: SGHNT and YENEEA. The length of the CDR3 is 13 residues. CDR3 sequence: CASSSSREGTQYF. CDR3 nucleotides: TGTGCCAGCAGCTCTTCGAGGGAAGGGACCCAGTACTTC.

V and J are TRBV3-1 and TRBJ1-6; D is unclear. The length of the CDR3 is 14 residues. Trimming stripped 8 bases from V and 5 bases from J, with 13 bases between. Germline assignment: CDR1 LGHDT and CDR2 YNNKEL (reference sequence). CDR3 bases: TGTGCCAGCGCAGAGGGTCTAGATAATTCACCCCTCCACTTT. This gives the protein CASAEGLDNSPLHF.

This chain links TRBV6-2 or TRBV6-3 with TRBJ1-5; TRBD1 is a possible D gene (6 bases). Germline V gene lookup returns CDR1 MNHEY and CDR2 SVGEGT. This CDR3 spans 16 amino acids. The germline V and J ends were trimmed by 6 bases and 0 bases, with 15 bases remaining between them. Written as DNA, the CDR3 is TGTGCCAGCAGCAATCCGGGACAAAATAGCAATCAGCCCCAGCATTTT. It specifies CASSNPGQNSNQPQHF.

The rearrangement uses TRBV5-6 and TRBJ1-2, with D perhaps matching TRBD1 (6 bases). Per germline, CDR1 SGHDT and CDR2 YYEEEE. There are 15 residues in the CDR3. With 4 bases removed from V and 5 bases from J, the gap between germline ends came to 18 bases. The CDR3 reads CASSLGHKIDYGYTF. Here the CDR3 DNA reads TGTGCCAGCAGCCTGGGACACAAGATCGATTATGGCTACACCTTC.

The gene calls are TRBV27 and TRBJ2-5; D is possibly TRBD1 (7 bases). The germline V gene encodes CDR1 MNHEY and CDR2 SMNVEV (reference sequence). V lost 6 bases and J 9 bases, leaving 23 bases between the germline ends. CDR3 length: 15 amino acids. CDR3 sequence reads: CASREGDREIQAQYF. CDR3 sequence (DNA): TGTGCCAGCAGGGAGGGAGACAGGGAGATCCAGGCCCAGTACTTC.

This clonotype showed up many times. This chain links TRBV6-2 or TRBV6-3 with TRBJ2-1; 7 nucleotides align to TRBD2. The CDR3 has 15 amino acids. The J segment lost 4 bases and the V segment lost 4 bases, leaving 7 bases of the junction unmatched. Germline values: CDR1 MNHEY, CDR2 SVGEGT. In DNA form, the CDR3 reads TGTGCCAGCAGTTTAGGCGGGAGTGATTACAATGAGCAGTTCTTC. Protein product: CASSLGGSDYNEQFF.

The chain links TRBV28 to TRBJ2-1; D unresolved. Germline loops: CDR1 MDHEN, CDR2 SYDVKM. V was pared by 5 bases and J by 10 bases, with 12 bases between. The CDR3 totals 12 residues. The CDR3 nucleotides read TGTGCCAGCAGTCCCACAAAGACAGAGCAGTTCTTC. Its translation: CASSPTKTEQFF.

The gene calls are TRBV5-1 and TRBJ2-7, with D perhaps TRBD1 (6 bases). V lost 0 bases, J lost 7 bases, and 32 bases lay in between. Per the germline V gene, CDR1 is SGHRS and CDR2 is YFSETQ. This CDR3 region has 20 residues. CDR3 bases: TGCGCCAGCAGCTTGGGTAGCCTCAAAGCAGGGGAGCGGTCCTACAATGAGCAGTACTTC. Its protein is CASSLGSLKAGERSYNEQYF.

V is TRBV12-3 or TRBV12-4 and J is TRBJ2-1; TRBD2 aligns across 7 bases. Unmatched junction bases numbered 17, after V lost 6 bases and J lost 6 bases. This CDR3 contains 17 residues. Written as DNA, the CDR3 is TGTGCCAGCAGAATTGGGCGGGAGCCCGCTCGTTCCAATGAGCAGTTCTTC. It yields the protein CASRIGREPARSNEQFF.

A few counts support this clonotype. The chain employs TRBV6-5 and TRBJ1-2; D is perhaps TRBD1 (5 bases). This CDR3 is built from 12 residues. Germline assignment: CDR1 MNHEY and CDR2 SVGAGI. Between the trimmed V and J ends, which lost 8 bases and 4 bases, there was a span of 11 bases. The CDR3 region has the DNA TGTGCCAGCGGGGGAATGACCTATGGCTACACCTTC. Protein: CASGGMTYGYTF.

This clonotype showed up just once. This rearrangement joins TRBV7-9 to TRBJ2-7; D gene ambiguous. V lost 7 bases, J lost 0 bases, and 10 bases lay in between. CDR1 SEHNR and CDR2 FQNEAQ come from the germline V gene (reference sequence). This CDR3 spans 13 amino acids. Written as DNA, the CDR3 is TGTGCCAGCAACCCTGATAGCTCCTACGAGCAGTACTTC. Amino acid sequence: CASNPDSSYEQYF.

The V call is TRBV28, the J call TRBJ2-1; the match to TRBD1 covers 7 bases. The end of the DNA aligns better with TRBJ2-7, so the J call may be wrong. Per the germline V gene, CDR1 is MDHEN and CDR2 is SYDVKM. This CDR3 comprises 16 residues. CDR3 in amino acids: CASRPQGDQTYNEQYF. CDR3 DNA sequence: TGTGCCAGCAGACCTCAGGGGGATCAGACCTACAATGAGCAGTACTTC.

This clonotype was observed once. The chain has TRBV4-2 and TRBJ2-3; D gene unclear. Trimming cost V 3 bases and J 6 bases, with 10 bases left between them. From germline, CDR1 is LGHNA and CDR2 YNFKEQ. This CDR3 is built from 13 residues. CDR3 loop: CASSQQVWDTQYF. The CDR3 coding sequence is TGTGCCAGCAGCCAGCAGGTGTGGGATACGCAGTATTTT.

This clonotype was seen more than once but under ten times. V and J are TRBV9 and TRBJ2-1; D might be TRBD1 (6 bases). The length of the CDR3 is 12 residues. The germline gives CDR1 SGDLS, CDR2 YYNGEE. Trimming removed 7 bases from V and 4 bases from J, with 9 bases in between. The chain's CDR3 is CASGGNYNEQFF. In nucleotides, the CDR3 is TGTGCCAGCGGGGGCAATTACAATGAGCAGTTCTTC.